This TCR beta chain was retrieved from a study of Ad26.COV2.S vaccination and SARS-CoV-2 variants. Study-level background: Each vaccinee took Ad26.COV2.S intramuscularly, once or twice 56 days apart.

Profiled with immunoSEQ multiplex PCR; TCRdb holds only in-frame clones, not every one. This sample has about 680,000 clones, with roughly 90% found just once. General study points: There was reportedly substantial breadth in spike-specific CD8+ and CD4+ T cell responses after vaccination. Analyses of TCR breadth and depth may have underestimated total T cell responses.

A few counts support this clone. Its antigen is unidentified. Trimming took off 2 bases at V and 6 bases at J, with 12 bases between the two ends. Per germline, CDR1 SGHNT and CDR2 YYREEE (reference sequence). The CDR3 extends over 14 amino acids. Indicated treatment: some 19 received Ad26.COV2.S at low or high dose, single or two shots; 5 received placebo; per-sample allocation not given. Day 63 after the first injection of vaccine or placebo was the sampling time. The specimen was peripheral blood, collected in a trial of Ad26.COV2.S vaccine versus placebo. The chain carries TRBV5-4 and TRBJ2-1, with D maybe TRBD2 (5 bases). The sequence derives from a person between 18 and 60 years old who received the Ad26.COV2.S COVID-19 vaccine or a placebo. CDR3 residues: CASSLGGSLNEQFF. The CDR3 DNA reads TGTGCCAGCAGCTTAGGAGGCAGCCTCAATGAGCAGTTCTTC.